This T cell receptor beta chain was captured in a study of blood T cell repertoires in COVID-19. Across the study: Italy, Spain and the United States were the sources of the convalescent and acute COVID-19 samples.

Recruitment covered 20 to 25 US areas and drew participants whose ages spanned 18 to 89 years. The CDR3 is 15 amino acids. V trimming: 4 bases; J trimming: 1 base; junction bases outside the gene matches: 4. CDR1 is SGHVS and CDR2 is FNYEAQ in the germline V gene. Generated by immunoSEQ multiplex PCR, the TCRdb table keeps only in-frame clones and is missing some. The repertoire holds under 250,000 clones, with around nine tenths as singletons. This clonotype was sampled from a young woman who had been exposed to COVID-19. Sample: PBMCs or T cells enriched from blood (not recorded which). The chain is built from TRBV7-6 and TRBJ1-1; 9 bases agree with TRBD1. CDR3: CASSSWTGENTEAFF. CDR3 DNA: TGTGCCAGCAGCTCCTGGACAGGGGAGAACACTGAAGCTTTCTTT.